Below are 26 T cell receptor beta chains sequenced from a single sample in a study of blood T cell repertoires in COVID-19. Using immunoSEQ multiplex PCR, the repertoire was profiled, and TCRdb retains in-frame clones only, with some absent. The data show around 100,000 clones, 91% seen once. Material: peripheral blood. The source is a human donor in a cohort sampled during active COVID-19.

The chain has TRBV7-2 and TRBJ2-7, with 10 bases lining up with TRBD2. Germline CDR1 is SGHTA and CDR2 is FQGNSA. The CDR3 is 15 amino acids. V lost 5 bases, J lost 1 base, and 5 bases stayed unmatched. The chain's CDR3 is CASSKTSGVSYEQYF. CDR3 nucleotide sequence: TGTGCCAGCAGCAAAACTAGCGGGGTTTCCTACGAGCAGTACTTC.

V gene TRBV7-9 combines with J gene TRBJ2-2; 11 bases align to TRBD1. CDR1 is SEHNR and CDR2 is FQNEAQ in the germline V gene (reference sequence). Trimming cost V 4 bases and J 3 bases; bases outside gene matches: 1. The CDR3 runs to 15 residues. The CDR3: CASSSGQGDTGELFF. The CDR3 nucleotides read TGTGCCAGCAGCTCGGGACAGGGGGACACCGGGGAGCTGTTTTTT.

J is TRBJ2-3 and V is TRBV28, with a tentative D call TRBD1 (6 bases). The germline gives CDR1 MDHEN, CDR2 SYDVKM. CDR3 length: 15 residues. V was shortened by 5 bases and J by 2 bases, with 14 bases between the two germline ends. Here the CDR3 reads CASSTGPYFTDTQYF. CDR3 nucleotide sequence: TGTGCCAGCAGTACAGGGCCCTATTTCACAGATACGCAGTATTTT.

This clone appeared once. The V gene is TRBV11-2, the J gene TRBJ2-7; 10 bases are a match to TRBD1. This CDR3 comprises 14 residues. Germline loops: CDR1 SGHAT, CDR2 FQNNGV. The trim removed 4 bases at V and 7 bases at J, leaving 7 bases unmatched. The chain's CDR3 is CASSSGTGAFEQYF. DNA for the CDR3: TGTGCCAGCAGCTCCGGGACAGGGGCTTTTGAGCAGTACTTC.

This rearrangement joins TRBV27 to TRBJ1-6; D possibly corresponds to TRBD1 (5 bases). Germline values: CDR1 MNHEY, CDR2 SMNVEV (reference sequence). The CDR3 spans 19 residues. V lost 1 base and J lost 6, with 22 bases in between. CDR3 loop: CASSLYPSGEGYGNSPLHF. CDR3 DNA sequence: TGTGCCAGCAGTTTATACCCCTCCGGGGAGGGGTACGGTAATTCACCCCTCCACTTT.

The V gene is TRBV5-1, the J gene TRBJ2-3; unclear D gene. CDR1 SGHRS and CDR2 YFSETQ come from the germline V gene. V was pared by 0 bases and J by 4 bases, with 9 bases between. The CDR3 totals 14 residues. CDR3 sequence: CASSLDSLADTQYF. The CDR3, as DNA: TGCGCCAGCAGCTTGGATAGTTTGGCAGATACGCAGTATTTT.

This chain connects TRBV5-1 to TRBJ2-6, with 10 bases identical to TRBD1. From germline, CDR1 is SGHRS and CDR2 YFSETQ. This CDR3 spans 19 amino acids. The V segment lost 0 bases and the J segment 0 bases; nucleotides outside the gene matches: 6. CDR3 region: CASSLEGQGILSGANVLTF. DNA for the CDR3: TGCGCCAGCAGCTTGGAGGGACAGGGGATACTCTCTGGGGCCAACGTCCTGACTTTC.

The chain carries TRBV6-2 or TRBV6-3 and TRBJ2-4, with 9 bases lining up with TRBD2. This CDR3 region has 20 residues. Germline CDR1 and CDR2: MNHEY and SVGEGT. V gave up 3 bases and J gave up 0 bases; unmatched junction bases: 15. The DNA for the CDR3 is TGTGCCAGCAGTTATGAGCGGGAGGCCCGAATGCGAATAGCCAAAAACATTCAGTACTTC. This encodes CASSYEREARMRIAKNIQYF.

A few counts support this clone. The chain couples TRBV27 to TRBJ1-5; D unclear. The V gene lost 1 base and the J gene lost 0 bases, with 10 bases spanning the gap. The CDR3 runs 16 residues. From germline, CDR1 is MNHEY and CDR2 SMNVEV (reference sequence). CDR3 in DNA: TGTGCCAGCAGTTTATGGGCCCCAGGTAGCAATCAGCCCCAGCATTTT. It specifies CASSLWAPGSNQPQHF.

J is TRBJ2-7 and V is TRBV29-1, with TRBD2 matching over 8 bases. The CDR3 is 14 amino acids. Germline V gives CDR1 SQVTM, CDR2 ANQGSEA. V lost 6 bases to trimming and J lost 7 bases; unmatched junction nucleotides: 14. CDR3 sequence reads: CSVPGLAIGGEQYF. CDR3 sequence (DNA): TGCAGCGTCCCCGGACTAGCTATAGGCGGGGAGCAGTACTTC.

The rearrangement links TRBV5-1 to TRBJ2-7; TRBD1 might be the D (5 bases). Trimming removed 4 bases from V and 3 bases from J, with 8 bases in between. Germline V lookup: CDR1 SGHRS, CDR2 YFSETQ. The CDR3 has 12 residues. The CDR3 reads CASSLQGYEQYF. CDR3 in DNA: TGCGCCAGCAGCCTCCAGGGCTACGAGCAGTACTTC.

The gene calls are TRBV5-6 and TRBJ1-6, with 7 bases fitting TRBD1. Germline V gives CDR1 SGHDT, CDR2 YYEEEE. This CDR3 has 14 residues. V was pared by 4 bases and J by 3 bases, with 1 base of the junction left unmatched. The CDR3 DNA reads TGTGCCAGCAGCAGGGACAGCTATAATTCACCCCTCCACTTT. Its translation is CASSRDSYNSPLHF.

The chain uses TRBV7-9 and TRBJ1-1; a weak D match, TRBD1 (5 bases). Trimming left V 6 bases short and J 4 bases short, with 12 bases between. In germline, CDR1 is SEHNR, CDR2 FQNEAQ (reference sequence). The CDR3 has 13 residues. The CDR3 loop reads CASRSSGGTEAFF. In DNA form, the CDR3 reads TGTGCCAGCAGATCCTCGGGGGGCACTGAAGCTTTCTTT.

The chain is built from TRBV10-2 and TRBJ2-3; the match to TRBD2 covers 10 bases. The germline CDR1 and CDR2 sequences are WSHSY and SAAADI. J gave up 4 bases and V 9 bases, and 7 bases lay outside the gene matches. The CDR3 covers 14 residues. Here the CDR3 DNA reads TGCGCCAGTTACCCTAGCGGGAGTCCAGATACGCAGTATTTT. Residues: CASYPSGSPDTQYF.

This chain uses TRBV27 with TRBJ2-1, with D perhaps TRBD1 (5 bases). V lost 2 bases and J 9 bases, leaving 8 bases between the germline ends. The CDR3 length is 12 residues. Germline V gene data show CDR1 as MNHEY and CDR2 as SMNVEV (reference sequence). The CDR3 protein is CASSLGQGEQFF. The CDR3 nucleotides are TGTGCCAGCAGTTTAGGACAAGGTGAGCAGTTCTTC.

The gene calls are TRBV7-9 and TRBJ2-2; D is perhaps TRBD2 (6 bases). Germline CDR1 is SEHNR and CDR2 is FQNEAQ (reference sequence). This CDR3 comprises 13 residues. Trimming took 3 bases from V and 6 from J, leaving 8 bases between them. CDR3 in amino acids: CASSFGGSGELFF. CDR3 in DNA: TGTGCCAGCAGCTTCGGGGGTTCCGGGGAGCTGTTTTTT. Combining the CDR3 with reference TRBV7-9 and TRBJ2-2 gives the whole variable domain DTGVSQNPRHKITKRGQNVTFRCDPISEHNRLYWYRQTLGQGPEFLTYFQNEAQLEKSRLLSDRFSAERPKGSFSTLEIQRTEQGDSAMYLCASSFGGSGELFFGEGSRLTVL.

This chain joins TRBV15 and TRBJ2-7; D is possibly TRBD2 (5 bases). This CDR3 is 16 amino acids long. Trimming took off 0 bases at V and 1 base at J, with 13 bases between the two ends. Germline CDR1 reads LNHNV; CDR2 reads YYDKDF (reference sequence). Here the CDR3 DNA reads TGTGCCACCAGCAGAGATCCCCCGGACTGGTCCTACGAGCAGTACTTC. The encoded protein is CATSRDPPDWSYEQYF. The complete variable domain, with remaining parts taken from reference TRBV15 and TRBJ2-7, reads DAMVIQNPRYQVTQFGKPVTLSCSQTLNHNVMYWYQQKSSQAPKLLFHYYDKDFNNEADTPDNFQSRRPNTSFCFLDIRSPGLGDTAMYLCATSRDPPDWSYEQYFGPGTRLTVT.

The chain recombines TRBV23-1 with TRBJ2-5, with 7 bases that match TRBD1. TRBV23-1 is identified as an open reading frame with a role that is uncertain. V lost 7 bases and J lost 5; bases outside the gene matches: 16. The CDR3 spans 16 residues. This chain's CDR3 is CASILILGQGVETQYF. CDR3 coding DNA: TGCGCCAGCATCCTCATATTGGGGCAGGGGGTCGAGACCCAGTACTTC.

CDR3 sequence (DNA): TGTGCCAGCAGCCATCCTAGCGCGAGTGGTACGCAGTATTTT. It is translated as CASSHPSASGTQYF. The V gene is TRBV7-2, the J gene TRBJ2-3; D may be TRBD2 (6 bases). Trimming shortened V by 5 bases and J by 8 bases, and 17 bases separated the two germline ends. This CDR3 region has 14 residues. CDR1 is SGHTA and CDR2 is FQGNSA in the germline V gene.

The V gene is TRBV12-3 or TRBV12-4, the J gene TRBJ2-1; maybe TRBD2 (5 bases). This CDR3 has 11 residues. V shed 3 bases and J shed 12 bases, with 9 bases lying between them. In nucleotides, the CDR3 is TGTGCCAGCAGTTTTGAAGAGGGGCAGTTCTTC. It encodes CASSFEEGQFF.

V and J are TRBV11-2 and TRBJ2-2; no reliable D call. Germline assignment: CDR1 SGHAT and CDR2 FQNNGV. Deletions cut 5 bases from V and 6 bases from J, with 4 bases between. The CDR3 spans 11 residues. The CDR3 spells CASSPAGELFF. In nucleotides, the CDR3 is TGTGCCAGCAGCCCCGCCGGGGAGCTGTTTTTT.

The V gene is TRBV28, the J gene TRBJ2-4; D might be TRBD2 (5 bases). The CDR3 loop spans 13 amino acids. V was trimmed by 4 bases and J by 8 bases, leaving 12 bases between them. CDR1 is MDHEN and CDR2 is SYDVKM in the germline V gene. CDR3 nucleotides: TGTGCCAGCAGTTACGAGGGCCGGGACATTCAGTACTTC. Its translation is CASSYEGRDIQYF.

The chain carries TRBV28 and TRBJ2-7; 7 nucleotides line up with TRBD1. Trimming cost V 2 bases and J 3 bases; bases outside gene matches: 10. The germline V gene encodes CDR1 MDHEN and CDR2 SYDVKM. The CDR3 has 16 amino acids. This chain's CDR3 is CASSLREFRDSYEQYF. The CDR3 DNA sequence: TGTGCCAGCAGTTTACGAGAGTTCCGGGACAGCTACGAGCAGTACTTC.

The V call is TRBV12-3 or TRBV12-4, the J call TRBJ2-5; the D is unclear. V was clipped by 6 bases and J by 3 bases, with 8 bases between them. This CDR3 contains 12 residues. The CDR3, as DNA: TGTGCCAGCAGCCCAGGTGAAGAGACCCAGTACTTC. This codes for CASSPGEETQYF.

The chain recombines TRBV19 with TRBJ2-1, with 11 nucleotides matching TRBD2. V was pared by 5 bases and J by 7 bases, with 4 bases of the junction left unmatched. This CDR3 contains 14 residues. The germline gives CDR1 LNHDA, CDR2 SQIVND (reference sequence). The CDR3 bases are TGTGCCAGTAGTGTGGCTAGCGGGAGGAATGAGCAGTTCTTC. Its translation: CASSVASGRNEQFF.

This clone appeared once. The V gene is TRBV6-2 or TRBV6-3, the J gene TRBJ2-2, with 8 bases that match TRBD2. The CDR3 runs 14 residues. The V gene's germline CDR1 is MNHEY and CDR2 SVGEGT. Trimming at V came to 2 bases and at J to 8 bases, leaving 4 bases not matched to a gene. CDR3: CASSYGTRLGELFF. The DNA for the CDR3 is TGTGCCAGCAGTTACGGGACTAGATTGGGGGAGCTGTTTTTT.